This T cell receptor (beta chain) was recorded in a study of blood T cell repertoires in COVID-19. Study context: Both acute and convalescent COVID-19 samples were obtained from the United States, Italy and Spain. PBMCs, B-cell-depleted T cells, or T cells were the source of the cDNA or gDNA that made up the material.

Between the trimmed V and J ends, which lost 6 bases and 8 bases, there was a span of 16 bases. Germline V lookup: CDR1 SQVTM, CDR2 ANQGSEA. This CDR3 is 12 amino acids long. Authors' processing steps: Reference gene primers were amplified, and this amplification served to estimate nucleated cell counts. This table comes from immunoSEQ multiplex PCR, and its TCRdb copy is limited to in-frame clones, with some not included. The V and J calls and clone size come from that table; D and trimming were worked out from the DNA. The profile shows 60,000 to 90,000 clones, more than 60% of them singletons. Material: peripheral blood. This clonotype was sampled from a man in his sixties with acute or convalescent COVID-19. J is TRBJ1-2 and V is TRBV29-1; D might be TRBD1 (6 bases). Here the CDR3 DNA reads TGCAGCGTAGAACAGGGTTTGGAGGGCTACACCTTC. Translating it yields CSVEQGLEGYTF.